These 5 T cell receptor beta chains share one sample of origin, sequenced in a study of T cell repertoires in cytomegalovirus infection. MiXCR, applied by TCRdb to the reads, yields one record per CDR3 protein. The table includes approximately 500,000 distinct CDR3 sequences, about 17% detected once. Sequencing was carried out using CD8+ T cells from PBMCs. These receptors all stem from a human donor in good health (CMV status not recorded). Some clones in this sample may be carry-over from other donors' samples.

This clonotype was recorded at least ten times. The gene calls are TRBV6-5 and TRBJ1-5; 8 bases line up with TRBD1. J lost 1 base, V lost 4 bases, and 6 bases had no gene match. Germline V gene data show CDR1 as MNHEY and CDR2 as SVGAGI. The CDR3 covers 16 residues. The DNA of the CDR3 is TGTGCCAGCAGTTTAGCCGGACAGGGAAGCAATCAGCCCCAGCATTTT. As protein: CASSLAGQGSNQPQHF.

This clonotype was picked up a small number of times. The V and J genes are TRBV9 and TRBJ1-2; weak D call: TRBD1 (5 bases). Between the trimmed V and J ends, which lost 6 bases and 4 bases, there was a span of 10 bases. Germline CDR1 and CDR2: SGDLS and YYNGEE. The CDR3 has 12 amino acids. The CDR3 spells CASNDRGYGYTF. The CDR3 DNA sequence: TGTGCCAGCAACGACAGAGGCTATGGCTACACCTTC.

This clonotype has just a few counts. J is TRBJ1-1 and V is TRBV29-1; D is possibly TRBD1 (6 bases). This CDR3 region has 13 residues. With 6 bases removed from V and 1 base from J, the gap between germline ends came to 12 bases. Germline V lookup: CDR1 SQVTM, CDR2 ANQGSEA. The CDR3 DNA follows: TGCAGCGTCTACAGGGAGGGGAACACTGAAGCTTTCTTT. Its protein product is CSVYREGNTEAFF. The variable domain in full, with the rest retrieved from reference TRBV29-1 and TRBJ1-1, is SAVISQKPSRDICQRGTSLTIQCQVDSQVTMMFWYRQQPGQSLTLIATANQGSEATYESGFVIDKFPISRPNLTFSTLTVSNMSPEDSSIYLCSVYREGNTEAFFGQGTRLTVV.

This clonotype has ten or more counts. The gene calls are TRBV14 and TRBJ2-7; D uncertain. The V gene lost 4 bases and the J gene lost 2 bases, with 12 bases spanning the gap. Germline CDR1 reads SGHDN; CDR2 reads FVKESK. The CDR3 spans 14 residues. CDR3 nucleotides: TGTGCCAGCAGCCCCCGCCAGGAAACCTACGAGCAGTACTTC. As protein: CASSPRQETYEQYF.

This clonotype has a count of ten or more. J is TRBJ1-4 and V is TRBV7-2; 9 nucleotides line up with TRBD1. Trimming cost V 5 bases and J 6 bases; bases outside gene matches: 7. CDR3 size: 15 residues. Per germline, CDR1 SGHTA and CDR2 FQGNSA. The CDR3: CASSINRGRDEKLFF. The CDR3 coding sequence is TGTGCCAGCAGCATAAACAGGGGGCGAGATGAAAAACTGTTTTTT. Drawing the rest from reference TRBV7-2 and TRBJ1-4, the complete variable domain is GAGVSQSPSNKVTEKGKDVELRCDPISGHTALYWYRQSLGQGLEFLIYFQGNSAPDKSGLPSDRFSAERTGGSVSTLTIQRTQQEDSAVYLCASSINRGRDEKLFFGSGTQLSVL.